The 29 T cell receptor beta chains in this list originate from one sample, sequenced in a study of technical replicates of blood from a few donors. Produced via immunoSEQ multiplex PCR; TCRdb's table is partial and in-frame only. The sample has 75,000 to 85,000 clones, more than 90% seen once. Sequencing input: T cells isolated from PBMCs. Receptors originate from a human donor in good health.

The chain carries TRBV5-4 and TRBJ2-2; D gene ambiguous. The CDR3 loop spans 13 amino acids. Germline CDR1 reads SGHNT; CDR2 reads YYREEE (reference sequence). V dropped 2 bases and J dropped 6 bases, with 8 bases sitting between them. CDR3 sequence reads: CASSFRLSGELFF. The CDR3 DNA sequence: TGTGCCAGCAGCTTTCGACTCTCCGGGGAGCTGTTTTTT.

This chain joins TRBV5-4 and TRBJ2-7, with 10 bases fitting TRBD2. Trimming took 6 bases from V and 0 from J; bases not matched to a gene: 6. CDR3 length: 15 amino acids. CDR1 and CDR2 (germline): SGHNT, YYREEE (reference sequence). The CDR3 reads CASTLAGVGSYEQYF. The CDR3 bases are TGTGCCAGCACGCTAGCGGGAGTCGGCTCCTACGAGCAGTACTTC.

The chain is built from TRBV27 and TRBJ1-1; tentatively, D is TRBD1 (5 bases). V dropped 6 bases and J dropped 0 bases, with 14 bases sitting between them. CDR3 length: 15 residues. Germline loops: CDR1 MNHEY, CDR2 SMNVEV (reference sequence). The CDR3 nucleotides are TGTGCCAGCAGCCCCGTAGGGGTTATGAACACTGAAGCTTTCTTT. Translated: CASSPVGVMNTEAFF.

The chain joins TRBV10-1 to TRBJ1-2; the match to TRBD1 covers 8 bases. Trimming cost V 4 bases and J 4 bases; bases outside gene matches: 5. This CDR3 region has 14 residues. Germline V gene sequence: CDR1 WNHNN, CDR2 SYGVQD (reference sequence). CDR3 sequence: CASSGGQGTYGYTF. CDR3 in DNA: TGCGCCAGCAGTGGAGGACAGGGCACCTATGGCTACACCTTC.

V gene TRBV27 combines with J gene TRBJ1-5, with D perhaps matching TRBD1 (6 bases). V shed 2 bases and J shed 5 bases, with 10 bases lying between them. The CDR3 covers 14 residues. Germline assignment: CDR1 MNHEY and CDR2 SMNVEV (reference sequence). CDR3 sequence reads: CASSLTGRDQPQHF. CDR3 DNA sequence: TGTGCCAGCAGTTTAACAGGGAGGGATCAGCCCCAGCATTTT.

The CDR3 coding sequence is TGCGCCAGCAGCTTGGGGACAGGCTCAGAGACCCAGTACTTC. Translated, it gives CASSLGTGSETQYF. J is TRBJ2-5 and V is TRBV5-1; 7 bases are shared with TRBD1. This CDR3 is built from 14 residues. Germline CDR1 and CDR2: SGHRS and YFSETQ. V lost 0 bases, J lost 4 bases, and 3 bases stayed unmatched.

The chain is built from TRBV11-2 and TRBJ2-7; TRBD1 matches 7 bases. After removal of 4 bases from V and 7 bases from J, the junction contained 7 bases not matched to a gene. The CDR3 extends over 13 amino acids. Germline assignment: CDR1 SGHAT and CDR2 FQNNGV. The chain's CDR3 is CASSSYQGEEQYF. CDR3 bases: TGTGCCAGCAGCTCCTATCAGGGGGAGGAGCAGTACTTC. The full variable domain, its missing parts supplied by reference TRBV11-2 and TRBJ2-7, is EAGVAQSPRYKIIEKRQSVAFWCNPISGHATLYWYQQILGQGPKLLIQFQNNGVVDDSQLPKDRFSAERLKGVDSTLKIQPAKLEDSAVYLCASSSYQGEEQYFGPGTRLTVT.

The genes are TRBV9 and TRBJ1-2; 7 nucleotides agree with TRBD1. Germline trimming cut 6 bases from V and 4 bases from J; bases unmatched to any gene: 3. Germline lookup yields CDR1 SGDLS and CDR2 YYNGEE. This CDR3 has 12 residues. The CDR3 DNA sequence: TGTGCCAGCATGGGACAGACCTATGGCTACACCTTC. Residues: CASMGQTYGYTF. Combining the CDR3 with reference TRBV9 and TRBJ1-2 gives the whole variable domain DSGVTQTPKHLITATGQRVTLRCSPRSGDLSVYWYQQSLDQGLQFLIQYYNGEERAKGNILERFSAQQFPDLHSELNLSSLELGDSALYFCASMGQTYGYTFGSGTRLTVV.

The genes are TRBV30 and TRBJ2-2; D call uncertain. Trimming pared 5 bases from V and 0 bases from J, leaving 4 bases between. The CDR3 length is 12 residues. Per the germline V gene, CDR1 is GTSNPN and CDR2 is SVGIG (reference sequence). DNA for the CDR3: TGTGCCTGGTACACGAACACCGGGGAGCTGTTTTTT. Translating it yields CAWYTNTGELFF.

In its sample, this clone was seen once. The chain is built from TRBV6-5 and TRBJ2-7; 7 nucleotides match TRBD2. Germline V CDR1 and CDR2: MNHEY, SVGAGI. The CDR3 runs to 14 residues. The J segment lost 4 bases and the V segment lost 2 bases, leaving 5 bases of the junction unmatched. CDR3 nucleotides: TGTGCCAGCAGTTACGCGGGAGACGGGTACGAGCAGTACTTC. It translates to CASSYAGDGYEQYF.

This chain uses TRBV2 with TRBJ2-7; a possible D gene is TRBD2 (5 bases). CDR1 is SNHLY, CDR2 FYNNEI, per germline. The CDR3 runs 14 residues. V was shortened by 3 bases and J by 3 bases, with 12 bases between the two germline ends. CDR3 sequence reads: CASSEWEGLYEQYF. As DNA, the CDR3 is TGTGCCAGCAGTGAGTGGGAAGGACTCTACGAGCAGTACTTC.

The chain has TRBV11-3 and TRBJ2-5; no firm D call. CDR1 is SGHNT and CDR2 is YENEEA in the germline V gene. Trimming removed 2 bases from V and 1 base from J, with 8 bases in between. The CDR3 is 14 residues long. CDR3 coding DNA: TGTGCCAGCAGCTTATCGACAATCCAAGAGACCCAGTACTTC. Translated: CASSLSTIQETQYF.

The chain carries TRBV4-3 and TRBJ2-7, with 15 nucleotides matching TRBD2. The CDR3 contains 18 residues. V gave up 3 bases and J gave up 4 bases; unmatched junction bases: 10. Germline V lookup: CDR1 LGHNA, CDR2 YSLEER. The CDR3, as DNA: TGCGCCAGCAGCCATAGTAAAGGACTAGCGGGAGGGGGGTACGAGCAGTACTTC. This encodes CASSHSKGLAGGGYEQYF.

The chain combines TRBV7-2 with TRBJ1-2; D gene unclear. V lost 6 bases to trimming and J lost 2 bases, with 13 bases between them. The CDR3 runs to 14 residues. Per the germline V gene, CDR1 is SGHTA and CDR2 is FQGNSA. CDR3 amino acids: CASRIITANYGYTF. The CDR3 DNA is TGTGCCAGCAGAATTATCACAGCCAACTATGGCTACACCTTC.

The J gene is TRBJ1-2, the V gene TRBV18; TRBD1 might be the D (6 bases). The V gene lost 10 bases and the J gene lost 8 bases, with 20 bases spanning the gap. This CDR3 contains 13 residues. Germline V gives CDR1 KGHSH, CDR2 LQKENI. CDR3 sequence: CATIPGGGHGYTF. Written as DNA, the CDR3 is TGTGCCACCATACCTGGGGGGGGCCACGGCTACACCTTC.

V gene TRBV20-1 combines with J gene TRBJ2-7, with D uncertain. The CDR3 has 10 residues. Between the trimmed V and J ends, which lost 7 bases and 4 bases, there was a span of 8 bases. Germline assignment: CDR1 DFQATT and CDR2 SNEGSKA (reference sequence). The chain's CDR3 is CSVKRYEQYF. The CDR3 DNA follows: TGCAGTGTTAAGCGATACGAGCAGTACTTC.

The V and J genes are TRBV14 and TRBJ2-7; TRBD2 agrees at 8 bases. This CDR3 is 14 amino acids long. With 3 bases clipped from V and 2 bases from J, the junction kept 3 bases outside the gene matches. Germline loops: CDR1 SGHDN, CDR2 FVKESK. This CDR3 is CASSQVAGPYEQYF. CDR3 DNA sequence: TGTGCCAGCAGCCAGGTAGCGGGACCCTACGAGCAGTACTTC.

The chain carries TRBV11-2 and TRBJ2-7, with D maybe TRBD1 (5 bases). The V gene lost 7 bases and the J gene lost 3 bases, with 13 bases spanning the gap. The CDR3 totals 13 residues. CDR1 is SGHAT, CDR2 FQNNGV, per germline. CDR3 in DNA: TGTGCCAGCAAACAGGACGCCGACTACGAGCAGTACTTC. This translates into CASKQDADYEQYF.

This chain connects TRBV10-1 to TRBJ1-1; D is possibly TRBD1 (5 bases). Germline lookup yields CDR1 WNHNN and CDR2 SYGVQD (reference sequence). This CDR3 is built from 13 residues. V was pared by 3 bases and J by 5 bases, with 10 bases between. The CDR3 DNA reads TGCGCCAGCAGTGACCCGGGACTGACTGAAGCTTTCTTT. The encoded protein is CASSDPGLTEAFF.

The J gene is TRBJ2-7, the V gene TRBV6-4, with 7 bases that match TRBD2. The CDR3 sequence is 16 residues long. Germline CDR1 and CDR2: MRHNA and SNTAGT. After removal of 6 bases from V and 1 base from J, the junction contained 12 bases not matched to a gene. CDR3 loop: CASSPTFAGESYEQYF. The DNA for the CDR3 is TGTGCCAGCAGCCCCACCTTTGCGGGGGAATCCTACGAGCAGTACTTC.

The chain uses TRBV10-3 and TRBJ2-7, with 8 bases aligning to TRBD2. CDR3 length: 15 residues. Germline V CDR1 and CDR2: ENHRY, SYGVKD. J gave up 2 bases and V 10 bases, and 13 bases lay outside the gene matches. In DNA form, the CDR3 reads TGTGCCACCAGATTAATGGCTAGCGGGCCCTACGAGCAGTACTTC. Translation gives CATRLMASGPYEQYF.

The V and J genes are TRBV10-3 and TRBJ2-1, with 10 bases fitting TRBD2. The germline CDR1 and CDR2 sequences are ENHRY and SYGVKD. The CDR3 length is 15 residues. The CDR3, as DNA: TGTGGGCTAGGGGGGAGCGGGAGGGCCTACAATGAGCAGTTCTTC. It is translated as CGLGGSGRAYNEQFF.

This chain links TRBV30 with TRBJ1-1; tentative D call: TRBD1 (6 bases). Germline assignment: CDR1 GTSNPN and CDR2 SVGIG (reference sequence). With 5 bases removed from V and 4 bases from J, the gap between germline ends came to 14 bases. There are 13 residues in the CDR3. CDR3 sequence: CAWATQGSTEAFF. The CDR3 nucleotides read TGTGCCTGGGCAACCCAGGGGAGCACTGAAGCTTTCTTT.

J is TRBJ1-2 and V is TRBV11-3; the D gene is possibly TRBD1 (6 bases). CDR3 size: 12 residues. Germline assignment: CDR1 SGHNT and CDR2 YENEEA. V was cut by 5 bases and J by 4 bases, with 8 bases left in between. The CDR3 spells CASSGQTYGYTF. As DNA, the CDR3 is TGTGCCAGCAGCGGACAGACCTATGGCTACACCTTC. Based on the CDR3 plus reference TRBV11-3 and TRBJ1-2, the full variable domain is EAGVVQSPRYKIIEKKQPVAFWCNPISGHNTLYWYLQNLGQGPELLIRYENEEAVDDSQLPKDRFSAERLKGVDSTLKIQPAELGDSAVYLCASSGQTYGYTFGSGTRLTVV.

The count of this clone is one. The rearrangement links TRBV19 to TRBJ2-7; 14 nucleotides align to TRBD2. Germline V gene lookup returns CDR1 LNHDA and CDR2 SQIVND (reference sequence). V dropped 1 base and J dropped 2; count of bases not matched to a gene: 10. CDR3 length equals 19 residues. The CDR3 DNA is TGTGCCAGTAGTATAGGTCAACCGGGACTAGCGGGAGTTCCCTACGAGCAGTACTTC. As protein: CASSIGQPGLAGVPYEQYF.

This sequence joins TRBV7-3 and TRBJ1-3, with D hard to call. V lost 6 bases, J lost 9 bases, and 18 bases lay in between. Germline V lookup: CDR1 SGHTA, CDR2 FQGTGA. The CDR3 runs to 14 residues. CDR3 sequence: CASSNGPQSPTIYF. For the CDR3, the DNA is TGTGCCAGCAGTAACGGTCCCCAATCCCCCACCATATATTTT.

The count of this clone is one. Written as DNA, the CDR3 is TGTGCCAGCAGCTTAAGGAGGGGGACTACCAACTACCAAGAGACCCAGTACTTC. Protein product: CASSLRRGTTNYQETQYF. The chain carries TRBV7-2 and TRBJ2-5; a weak D match, TRBD2 (7 bases). The CDR3 is 18 residues long. CDR1 SGHTA and CDR2 FQGNSA come from the germline V gene. Trimming stripped 2 bases from V and 0 bases from J, with 19 bases between.

This clone has a single count. The J gene is TRBJ2-7, the V gene TRBV4-1; D is perhaps TRBD1 (5 bases). V lost 1 base and J lost 2, with 12 bases in between. The CDR3 is 15 residues long. In germline, CDR1 is MGHRA, CDR2 YSYEKL. The CDR3 DNA follows: TGCGCCAGCAGCCAAGTGCCGGACAAGACCTACGAGCAGTACTTC. It encodes CASSQVPDKTYEQYF.

J is TRBJ1-5 and V is TRBV30; possibly TRBD1 for D (6 bases). V was cut by 3 bases and J by 2 bases, with 14 bases left in between. This CDR3 is built from 15 residues. Germline V gene sequence: CDR1 GTSNPN, CDR2 SVGIG (reference sequence). The CDR3 sequence: CAWSLGGLGNQPQHF. As DNA, the CDR3 is TGTGCCTGGAGCCTAGGGGGTTTGGGCAATCAGCCCCAGCATTTT.